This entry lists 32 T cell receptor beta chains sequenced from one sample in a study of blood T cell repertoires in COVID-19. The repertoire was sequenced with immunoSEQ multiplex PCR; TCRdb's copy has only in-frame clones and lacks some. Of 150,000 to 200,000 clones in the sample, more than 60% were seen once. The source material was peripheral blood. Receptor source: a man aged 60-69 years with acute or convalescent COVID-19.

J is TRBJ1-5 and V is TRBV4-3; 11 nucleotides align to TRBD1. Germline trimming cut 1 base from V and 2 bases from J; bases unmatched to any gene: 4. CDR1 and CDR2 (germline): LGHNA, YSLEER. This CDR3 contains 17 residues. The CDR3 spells CASSQGTGGAGNQPQHF. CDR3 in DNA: TGCGCCAGCAGCCAAGGGACAGGGGGCGCTGGCAATCAGCCCCAGCATTTT.

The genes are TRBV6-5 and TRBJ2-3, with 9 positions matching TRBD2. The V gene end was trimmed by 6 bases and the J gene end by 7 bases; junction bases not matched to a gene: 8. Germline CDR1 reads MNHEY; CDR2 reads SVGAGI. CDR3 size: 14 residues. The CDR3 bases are TGTGCCAGCAGACTAGCGGGTGCATTTAATACGCAGTATTTT. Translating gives CASRLAGAFNTQYF.

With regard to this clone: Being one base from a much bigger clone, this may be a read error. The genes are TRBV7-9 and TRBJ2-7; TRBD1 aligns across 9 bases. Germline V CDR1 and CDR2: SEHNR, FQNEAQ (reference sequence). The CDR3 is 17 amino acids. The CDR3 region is CASSLVGAGTGSYKQYF. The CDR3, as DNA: TGTGCCAGCAGCTTAGTGGGGGCCGGGACAGGGTCCTACAAGCAGTACTTC.

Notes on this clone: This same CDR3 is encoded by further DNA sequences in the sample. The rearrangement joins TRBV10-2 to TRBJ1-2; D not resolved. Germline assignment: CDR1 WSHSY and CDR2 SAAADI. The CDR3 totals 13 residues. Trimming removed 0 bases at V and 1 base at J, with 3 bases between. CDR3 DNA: TGCGCCAGCAGTGAGTCGCGTAACTATGGCTACACCTTC. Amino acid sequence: CASSESRNYGYTF.

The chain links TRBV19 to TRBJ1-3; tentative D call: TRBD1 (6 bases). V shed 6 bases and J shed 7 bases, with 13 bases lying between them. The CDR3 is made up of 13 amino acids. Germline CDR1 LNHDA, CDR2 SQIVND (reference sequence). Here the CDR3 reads CASSRTETNTIYF. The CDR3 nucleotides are TGTGCCAGTAGCCGGACAGAGACGAACACCATATATTTT.

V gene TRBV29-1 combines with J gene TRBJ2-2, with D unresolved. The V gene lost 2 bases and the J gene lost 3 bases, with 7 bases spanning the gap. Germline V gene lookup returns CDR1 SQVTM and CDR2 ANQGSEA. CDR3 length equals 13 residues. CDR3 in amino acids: CSVESRYTGELFF. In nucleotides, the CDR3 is TGCAGCGTTGAATCCAGGTACACCGGGGAGCTGTTTTTT.

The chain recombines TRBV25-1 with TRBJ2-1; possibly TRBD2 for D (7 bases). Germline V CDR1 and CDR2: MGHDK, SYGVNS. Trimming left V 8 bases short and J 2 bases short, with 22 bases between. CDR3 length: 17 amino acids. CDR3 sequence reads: CASLPGGQGSPYNEQFF. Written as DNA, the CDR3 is TGTGCCAGCCTACCCGGGGGGCAGGGGAGCCCCTACAATGAGCAGTTCTTC.

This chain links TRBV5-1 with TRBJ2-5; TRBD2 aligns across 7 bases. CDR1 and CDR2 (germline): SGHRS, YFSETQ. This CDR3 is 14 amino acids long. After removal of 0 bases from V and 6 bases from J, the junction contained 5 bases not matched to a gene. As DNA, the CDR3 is TGCGCCAGCAGCTTGGAGGGAGGGGAAAAGACCCAGTACTTC. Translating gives CASSLEGGEKTQYF.

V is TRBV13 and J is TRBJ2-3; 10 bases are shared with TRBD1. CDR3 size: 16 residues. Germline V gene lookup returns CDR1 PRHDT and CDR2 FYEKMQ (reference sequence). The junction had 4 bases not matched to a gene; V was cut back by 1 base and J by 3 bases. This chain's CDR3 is CASSLDAGQGTDTQYF. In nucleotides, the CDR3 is TGTGCCAGCAGCTTAGACGCGGGACAGGGGACAGATACGCAGTATTTT.

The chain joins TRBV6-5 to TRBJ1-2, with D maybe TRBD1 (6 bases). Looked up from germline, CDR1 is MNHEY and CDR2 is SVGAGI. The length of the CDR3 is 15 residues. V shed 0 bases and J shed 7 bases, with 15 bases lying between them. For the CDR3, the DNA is TGTGCCAGCAGTTACTCGTCCCGGACAGCCTCTGGCTACACCTTC. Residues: CASSYSSRTASGYTF.

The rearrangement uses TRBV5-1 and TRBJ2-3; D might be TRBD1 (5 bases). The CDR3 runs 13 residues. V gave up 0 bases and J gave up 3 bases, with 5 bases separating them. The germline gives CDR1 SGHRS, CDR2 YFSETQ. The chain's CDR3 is CASSLEGTDTQYF. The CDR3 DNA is TGCGCCAGCAGCTTGGAGGGGACAGATACGCAGTATTTT.

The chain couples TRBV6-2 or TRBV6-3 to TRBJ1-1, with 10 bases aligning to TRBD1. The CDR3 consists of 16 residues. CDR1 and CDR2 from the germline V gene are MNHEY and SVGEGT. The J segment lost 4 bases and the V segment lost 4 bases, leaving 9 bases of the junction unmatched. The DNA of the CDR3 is TGTGCCAGCAGTTTCAGGACAGGGGGATTCGGCACTGAAGCTTTCTTT. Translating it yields CASSFRTGGFGTEAFF.

Here the CDR3 reads CASRTGDGYEQYF. CDR3 sequence (DNA): TGTGCCAGCAGGACGGGTGATGGGTACGAGCAGTACTTC. The rearrangement joins TRBV7-9 to TRBJ2-7; D uncertain. V lost 6 bases to trimming and J lost 4 bases, with 13 bases between them. CDR1 SEHNR and CDR2 FQNEAQ come from the germline V gene (reference sequence). CDR3 length: 13 residues.

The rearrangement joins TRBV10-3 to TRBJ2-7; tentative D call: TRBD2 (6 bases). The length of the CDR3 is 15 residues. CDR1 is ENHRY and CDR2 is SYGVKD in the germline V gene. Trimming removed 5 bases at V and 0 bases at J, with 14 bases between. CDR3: CAISPGSGSSYEQYF. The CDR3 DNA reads TGTGCCATCAGTCCCGGGAGTGGGAGCTCCTACGAGCAGTACTTC.

CDR3 amino acids: CASSYPPQWELSYNSPLHF. The CDR3 nucleotides read TGTGCCAGCAGTTACCCGCCTCAGTGGGAGTTAAGCTATAATTCACCCCTCCACTTT. The V gene is TRBV6-2 or TRBV6-3, the J gene TRBJ1-6; unclear D gene. The CDR3 has 19 amino acids. V dropped 2 bases and J dropped 3 bases, with 20 bases sitting between them. Germline loops: CDR1 MNHEY, CDR2 SVGEGT.

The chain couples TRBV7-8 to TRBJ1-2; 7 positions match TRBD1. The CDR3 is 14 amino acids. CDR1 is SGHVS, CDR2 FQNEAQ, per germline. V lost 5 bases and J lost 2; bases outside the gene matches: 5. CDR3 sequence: CASSPTGRNYGYTF. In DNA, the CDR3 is TGTGCCAGCAGCCCGACAGGGAGGAACTATGGCTACACCTTC. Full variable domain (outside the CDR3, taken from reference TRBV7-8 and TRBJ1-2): GAGVSQSPRYKVAKRGQDVALRCDPISGHVSLFWYQQALGQGPEFLTYFQNEAQLDKSGLPSDRFFAERPEGSVSTLKIQRTQQEDSAVYLCASSPTGRNYGYTFGSGTRLTVV.

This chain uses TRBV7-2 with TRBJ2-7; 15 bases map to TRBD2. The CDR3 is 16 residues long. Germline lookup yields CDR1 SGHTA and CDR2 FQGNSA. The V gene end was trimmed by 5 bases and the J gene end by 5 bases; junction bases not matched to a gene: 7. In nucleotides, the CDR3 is TGTGCCAGCAGCCCAGGACTAGCGGGGGGGCTGCACGAGCAGTACTTC. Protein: CASSPGLAGGLHEQYF.

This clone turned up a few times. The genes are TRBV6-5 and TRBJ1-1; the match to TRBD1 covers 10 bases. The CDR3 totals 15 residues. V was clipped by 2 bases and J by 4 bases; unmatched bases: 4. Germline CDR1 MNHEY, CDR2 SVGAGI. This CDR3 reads CASSYTTGGGTEAFF. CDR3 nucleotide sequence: TGTGCCAGCAGTTACACGACAGGGGGCGGCACTGAAGCTTTCTTT.

In nucleotides, the CDR3 is TGTGCCAGCAGTCGACTAGCGGGAAGAACTAGCACAGATACGCAGTATTTT. Residues: CASSRLAGRTSTDTQYF. The chain recombines TRBV9 with TRBJ2-3, with TRBD2 matching 11 bases. With 5 bases clipped from V and 0 bases from J, the junction kept 8 bases outside the gene matches. Germline values: CDR1 SGDLS, CDR2 YYNGEE. The CDR3 has 17 residues.

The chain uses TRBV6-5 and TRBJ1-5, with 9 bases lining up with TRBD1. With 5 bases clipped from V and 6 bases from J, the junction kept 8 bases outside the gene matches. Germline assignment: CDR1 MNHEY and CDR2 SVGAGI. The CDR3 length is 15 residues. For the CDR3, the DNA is TGTGCCAGCAGTACCGGGACAGGGAATCGTCAGCCCCAGCATTTT. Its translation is CASSTGTGNRQPQHF.

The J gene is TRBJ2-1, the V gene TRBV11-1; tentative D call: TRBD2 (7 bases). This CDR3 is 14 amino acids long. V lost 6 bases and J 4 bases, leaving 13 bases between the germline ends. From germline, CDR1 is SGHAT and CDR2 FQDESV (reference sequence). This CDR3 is CASRPGGMYNEQFF. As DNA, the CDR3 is TGTGCCAGCAGACCGGGGGGCATGTACAATGAGCAGTTCTTC.

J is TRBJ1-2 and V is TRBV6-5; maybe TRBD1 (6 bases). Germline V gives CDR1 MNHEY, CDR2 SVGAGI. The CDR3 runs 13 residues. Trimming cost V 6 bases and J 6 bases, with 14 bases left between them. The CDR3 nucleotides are TGTGCCAGCAGCGTCCCCTCAGGGGATGGCTACACCTTC. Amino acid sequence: CASSVPSGDGYTF.

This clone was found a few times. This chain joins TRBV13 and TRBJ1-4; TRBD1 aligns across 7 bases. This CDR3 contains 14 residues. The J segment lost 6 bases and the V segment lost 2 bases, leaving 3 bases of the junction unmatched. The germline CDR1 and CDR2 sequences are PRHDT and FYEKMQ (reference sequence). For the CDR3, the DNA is TGTGCCAGCAGCTTATGGGGGACAGATGAAAAACTGTTTTTT. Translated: CASSLWGTDEKLFF.

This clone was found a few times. The CDR3 here is CASSGQGSGYGYTF. CDR3 DNA sequence: TGTGCCAGCAGTGGTCAGGGGTCTGGGTATGGCTACACCTTC. The V and J genes are TRBV25-1 and TRBJ1-2; the D gene is possibly TRBD1 (6 bases). Per the germline V gene, CDR1 is MGHDK and CDR2 is SYGVNS. This CDR3 is built from 14 residues. The V and J ends lost 4 bases and 5 bases respectively, with 14 bases between them.

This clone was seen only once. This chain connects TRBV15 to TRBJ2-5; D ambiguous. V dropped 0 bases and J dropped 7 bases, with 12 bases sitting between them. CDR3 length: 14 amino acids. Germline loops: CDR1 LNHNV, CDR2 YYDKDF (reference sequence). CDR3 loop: CATSRDLLEPTQYF. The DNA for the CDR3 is TGTGCCACCAGCAGAGATTTGCTGGAGCCGACCCAGTACTTC.

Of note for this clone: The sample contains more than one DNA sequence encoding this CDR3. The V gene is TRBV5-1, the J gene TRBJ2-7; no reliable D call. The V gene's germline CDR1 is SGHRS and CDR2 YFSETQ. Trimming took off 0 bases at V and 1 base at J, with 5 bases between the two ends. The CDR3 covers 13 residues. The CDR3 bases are TGCGCCAGCAGCTTGGACGGTTCCTACGAGCAGTACTTC. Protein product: CASSLDGSYEQYF.

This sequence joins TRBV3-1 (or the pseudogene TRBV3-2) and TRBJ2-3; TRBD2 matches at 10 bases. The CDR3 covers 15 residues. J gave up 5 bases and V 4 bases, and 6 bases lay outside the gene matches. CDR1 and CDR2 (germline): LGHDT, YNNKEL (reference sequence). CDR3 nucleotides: TGTGCCAGCAGCCCCCAGCGGGGGGGCAGAGATACGCAGTATTTT. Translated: CASSPQRGGRDTQYF.

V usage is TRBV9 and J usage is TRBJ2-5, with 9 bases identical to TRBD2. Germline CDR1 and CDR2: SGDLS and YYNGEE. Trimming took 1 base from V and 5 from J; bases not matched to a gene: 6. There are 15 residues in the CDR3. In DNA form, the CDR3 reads TGTGCCAGCAGCGTAAGCGGGGGGCCCGGGGAGACCCAGTACTTC. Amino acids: CASSVSGGPGETQYF. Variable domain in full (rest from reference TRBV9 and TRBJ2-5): DSGVTQTPKHLITATGQRVTLRCSPRSGDLSVYWYQQSLDQGLQFLIQYYNGEERAKGNILERFSAQQFPDLHSELNLSSLELGDSALYFCASSVSGGPGETQYFGPGTRLLVL.

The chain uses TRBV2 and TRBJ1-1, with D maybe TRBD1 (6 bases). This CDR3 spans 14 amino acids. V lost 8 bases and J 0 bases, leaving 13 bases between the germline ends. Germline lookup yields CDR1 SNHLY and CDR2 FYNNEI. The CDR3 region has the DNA TGTGCCAGCTCCAGAGGACAGCTGAACACTGAAGCTTTCTTT. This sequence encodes CASSRGQLNTEAFF.

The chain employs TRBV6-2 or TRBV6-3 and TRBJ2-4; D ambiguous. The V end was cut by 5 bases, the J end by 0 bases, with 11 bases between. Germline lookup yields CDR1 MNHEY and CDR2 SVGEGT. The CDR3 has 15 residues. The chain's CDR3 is CASSPGFLAKNIQYF. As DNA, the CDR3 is TGTGCCAGCAGTCCAGGTTTCCTAGCCAAAAACATTCAGTACTTC.

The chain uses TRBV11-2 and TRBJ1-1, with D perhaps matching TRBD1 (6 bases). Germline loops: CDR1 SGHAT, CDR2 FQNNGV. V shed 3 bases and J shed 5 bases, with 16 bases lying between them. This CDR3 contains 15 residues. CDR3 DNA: TGTGCCAGCAGCTTGAGTGGGGGCGCCGGGACTGAAGCTTTCTTT. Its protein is CASSLSGGAGTEAFF.

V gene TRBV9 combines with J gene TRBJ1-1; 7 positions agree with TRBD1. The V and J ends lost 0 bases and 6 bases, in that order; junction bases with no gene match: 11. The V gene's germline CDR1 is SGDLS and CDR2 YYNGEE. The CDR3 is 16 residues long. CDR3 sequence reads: CASSVADTAGGSEAFF. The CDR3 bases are TGTGCCAGCAGCGTAGCTGATACGGCAGGGGGTTCTGAAGCTTTCTTT. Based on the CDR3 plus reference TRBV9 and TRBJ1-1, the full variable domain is DSGVTQTPKHLITATGQRVTLRCSPRSGDLSVYWYQQSLDQGLQFLIQYYNGEERAKGNILERFSAQQFPDLHSELNLSSLELGDSALYFCASSVADTAGGSEAFFGQGTRLTVV.